This T cell receptor beta chain was sequenced during a study of graft-versus-host responses after intestinal transplantation. Across the whole study: Every recipient underwent anti-thymocyte globulin induction, then tacrolimus and steroids for three to four years.

Study results and caveats: GvH clone levels peaked in circulation, and this peak was associated with early post-transplant HvG declines.

Between the trimmed V and J ends, which lost 0 bases and 1 base, there was a span of 7 bases. The V gene's germline CDR1 is SGHNT and CDR2 YENEEA. The CDR3 has 15 residues. Profiled with immunoSEQ multiplex PCR; TCRdb holds only in-frame clones, not every one. Among about 25,000 clones listed, approximately 40% were seen once. The chain links TRBV11-3 to TRBJ2-1; D is unresolved. The specimen was alloreactive CD4+ T cells from a mixed lymphocyte reaction culture, collected before intestinal transplant. The sample's subset: CFSE-low proliferating T cells sorted from roughly 6-day pre-transplant mixed lymphocyte reaction (GvH or HvG direction). The TCR was taken from a human patient who received an intestinal transplant. The CDR3 DNA reads TGTGCCAGCAGCTTAGATAGACAATCCTACAATGAGCAGTTCTTC. This codes for CASSLDRQSYNEQFF.